This entry describes one T cell receptor (beta chain). The antigen remains undetermined. V gave up 1 base and J gave up 7 bases, with 16 bases separating them. This CDR3 comprises 15 residues. CDR1 and CDR2 (germline): MGHRA, YSYEKL. The sample belongs to a study of Ad26.COV2.S vaccination and SARS-CoV-2 variants. Study results and caveats: People who got the vaccine or the placebo had similar non-spike TCR breadth. The placebo group had lower spike-specific TCR breadth than the vaccine recipients did.

Only in-frame clones appear in the TCRdb table, and some are missing; sequencing was by immunoSEQ multiplex PCR. The sample yields around 300,000 clones, around 89% seen once. Sample treatment: some 20 received Ad26.COV2.S at low or high dose, single or two shots; about 5 received placebo; per-sample allocation not given. Material that was analyzed had been drawn on day 63 after the first vaccine or placebo injection. The genes are TRBV4-1 and TRBJ1-1, with a tentative D call TRBD1 (5 bases). The sequence derives from a person aged 18-65 years who received the Ad26.COV2.S COVID-19 vaccine or a placebo. The sequences come from peripheral blood, collected in a trial of Ad26.COV2.S vaccine versus placebo. As DNA, the CDR3 is TGCGCCAGCAGCCAAGTGGGGCTTCGGGATTTTGAAGCTTTCTTT. Its translation: CASSQVGLRDFEAFF.